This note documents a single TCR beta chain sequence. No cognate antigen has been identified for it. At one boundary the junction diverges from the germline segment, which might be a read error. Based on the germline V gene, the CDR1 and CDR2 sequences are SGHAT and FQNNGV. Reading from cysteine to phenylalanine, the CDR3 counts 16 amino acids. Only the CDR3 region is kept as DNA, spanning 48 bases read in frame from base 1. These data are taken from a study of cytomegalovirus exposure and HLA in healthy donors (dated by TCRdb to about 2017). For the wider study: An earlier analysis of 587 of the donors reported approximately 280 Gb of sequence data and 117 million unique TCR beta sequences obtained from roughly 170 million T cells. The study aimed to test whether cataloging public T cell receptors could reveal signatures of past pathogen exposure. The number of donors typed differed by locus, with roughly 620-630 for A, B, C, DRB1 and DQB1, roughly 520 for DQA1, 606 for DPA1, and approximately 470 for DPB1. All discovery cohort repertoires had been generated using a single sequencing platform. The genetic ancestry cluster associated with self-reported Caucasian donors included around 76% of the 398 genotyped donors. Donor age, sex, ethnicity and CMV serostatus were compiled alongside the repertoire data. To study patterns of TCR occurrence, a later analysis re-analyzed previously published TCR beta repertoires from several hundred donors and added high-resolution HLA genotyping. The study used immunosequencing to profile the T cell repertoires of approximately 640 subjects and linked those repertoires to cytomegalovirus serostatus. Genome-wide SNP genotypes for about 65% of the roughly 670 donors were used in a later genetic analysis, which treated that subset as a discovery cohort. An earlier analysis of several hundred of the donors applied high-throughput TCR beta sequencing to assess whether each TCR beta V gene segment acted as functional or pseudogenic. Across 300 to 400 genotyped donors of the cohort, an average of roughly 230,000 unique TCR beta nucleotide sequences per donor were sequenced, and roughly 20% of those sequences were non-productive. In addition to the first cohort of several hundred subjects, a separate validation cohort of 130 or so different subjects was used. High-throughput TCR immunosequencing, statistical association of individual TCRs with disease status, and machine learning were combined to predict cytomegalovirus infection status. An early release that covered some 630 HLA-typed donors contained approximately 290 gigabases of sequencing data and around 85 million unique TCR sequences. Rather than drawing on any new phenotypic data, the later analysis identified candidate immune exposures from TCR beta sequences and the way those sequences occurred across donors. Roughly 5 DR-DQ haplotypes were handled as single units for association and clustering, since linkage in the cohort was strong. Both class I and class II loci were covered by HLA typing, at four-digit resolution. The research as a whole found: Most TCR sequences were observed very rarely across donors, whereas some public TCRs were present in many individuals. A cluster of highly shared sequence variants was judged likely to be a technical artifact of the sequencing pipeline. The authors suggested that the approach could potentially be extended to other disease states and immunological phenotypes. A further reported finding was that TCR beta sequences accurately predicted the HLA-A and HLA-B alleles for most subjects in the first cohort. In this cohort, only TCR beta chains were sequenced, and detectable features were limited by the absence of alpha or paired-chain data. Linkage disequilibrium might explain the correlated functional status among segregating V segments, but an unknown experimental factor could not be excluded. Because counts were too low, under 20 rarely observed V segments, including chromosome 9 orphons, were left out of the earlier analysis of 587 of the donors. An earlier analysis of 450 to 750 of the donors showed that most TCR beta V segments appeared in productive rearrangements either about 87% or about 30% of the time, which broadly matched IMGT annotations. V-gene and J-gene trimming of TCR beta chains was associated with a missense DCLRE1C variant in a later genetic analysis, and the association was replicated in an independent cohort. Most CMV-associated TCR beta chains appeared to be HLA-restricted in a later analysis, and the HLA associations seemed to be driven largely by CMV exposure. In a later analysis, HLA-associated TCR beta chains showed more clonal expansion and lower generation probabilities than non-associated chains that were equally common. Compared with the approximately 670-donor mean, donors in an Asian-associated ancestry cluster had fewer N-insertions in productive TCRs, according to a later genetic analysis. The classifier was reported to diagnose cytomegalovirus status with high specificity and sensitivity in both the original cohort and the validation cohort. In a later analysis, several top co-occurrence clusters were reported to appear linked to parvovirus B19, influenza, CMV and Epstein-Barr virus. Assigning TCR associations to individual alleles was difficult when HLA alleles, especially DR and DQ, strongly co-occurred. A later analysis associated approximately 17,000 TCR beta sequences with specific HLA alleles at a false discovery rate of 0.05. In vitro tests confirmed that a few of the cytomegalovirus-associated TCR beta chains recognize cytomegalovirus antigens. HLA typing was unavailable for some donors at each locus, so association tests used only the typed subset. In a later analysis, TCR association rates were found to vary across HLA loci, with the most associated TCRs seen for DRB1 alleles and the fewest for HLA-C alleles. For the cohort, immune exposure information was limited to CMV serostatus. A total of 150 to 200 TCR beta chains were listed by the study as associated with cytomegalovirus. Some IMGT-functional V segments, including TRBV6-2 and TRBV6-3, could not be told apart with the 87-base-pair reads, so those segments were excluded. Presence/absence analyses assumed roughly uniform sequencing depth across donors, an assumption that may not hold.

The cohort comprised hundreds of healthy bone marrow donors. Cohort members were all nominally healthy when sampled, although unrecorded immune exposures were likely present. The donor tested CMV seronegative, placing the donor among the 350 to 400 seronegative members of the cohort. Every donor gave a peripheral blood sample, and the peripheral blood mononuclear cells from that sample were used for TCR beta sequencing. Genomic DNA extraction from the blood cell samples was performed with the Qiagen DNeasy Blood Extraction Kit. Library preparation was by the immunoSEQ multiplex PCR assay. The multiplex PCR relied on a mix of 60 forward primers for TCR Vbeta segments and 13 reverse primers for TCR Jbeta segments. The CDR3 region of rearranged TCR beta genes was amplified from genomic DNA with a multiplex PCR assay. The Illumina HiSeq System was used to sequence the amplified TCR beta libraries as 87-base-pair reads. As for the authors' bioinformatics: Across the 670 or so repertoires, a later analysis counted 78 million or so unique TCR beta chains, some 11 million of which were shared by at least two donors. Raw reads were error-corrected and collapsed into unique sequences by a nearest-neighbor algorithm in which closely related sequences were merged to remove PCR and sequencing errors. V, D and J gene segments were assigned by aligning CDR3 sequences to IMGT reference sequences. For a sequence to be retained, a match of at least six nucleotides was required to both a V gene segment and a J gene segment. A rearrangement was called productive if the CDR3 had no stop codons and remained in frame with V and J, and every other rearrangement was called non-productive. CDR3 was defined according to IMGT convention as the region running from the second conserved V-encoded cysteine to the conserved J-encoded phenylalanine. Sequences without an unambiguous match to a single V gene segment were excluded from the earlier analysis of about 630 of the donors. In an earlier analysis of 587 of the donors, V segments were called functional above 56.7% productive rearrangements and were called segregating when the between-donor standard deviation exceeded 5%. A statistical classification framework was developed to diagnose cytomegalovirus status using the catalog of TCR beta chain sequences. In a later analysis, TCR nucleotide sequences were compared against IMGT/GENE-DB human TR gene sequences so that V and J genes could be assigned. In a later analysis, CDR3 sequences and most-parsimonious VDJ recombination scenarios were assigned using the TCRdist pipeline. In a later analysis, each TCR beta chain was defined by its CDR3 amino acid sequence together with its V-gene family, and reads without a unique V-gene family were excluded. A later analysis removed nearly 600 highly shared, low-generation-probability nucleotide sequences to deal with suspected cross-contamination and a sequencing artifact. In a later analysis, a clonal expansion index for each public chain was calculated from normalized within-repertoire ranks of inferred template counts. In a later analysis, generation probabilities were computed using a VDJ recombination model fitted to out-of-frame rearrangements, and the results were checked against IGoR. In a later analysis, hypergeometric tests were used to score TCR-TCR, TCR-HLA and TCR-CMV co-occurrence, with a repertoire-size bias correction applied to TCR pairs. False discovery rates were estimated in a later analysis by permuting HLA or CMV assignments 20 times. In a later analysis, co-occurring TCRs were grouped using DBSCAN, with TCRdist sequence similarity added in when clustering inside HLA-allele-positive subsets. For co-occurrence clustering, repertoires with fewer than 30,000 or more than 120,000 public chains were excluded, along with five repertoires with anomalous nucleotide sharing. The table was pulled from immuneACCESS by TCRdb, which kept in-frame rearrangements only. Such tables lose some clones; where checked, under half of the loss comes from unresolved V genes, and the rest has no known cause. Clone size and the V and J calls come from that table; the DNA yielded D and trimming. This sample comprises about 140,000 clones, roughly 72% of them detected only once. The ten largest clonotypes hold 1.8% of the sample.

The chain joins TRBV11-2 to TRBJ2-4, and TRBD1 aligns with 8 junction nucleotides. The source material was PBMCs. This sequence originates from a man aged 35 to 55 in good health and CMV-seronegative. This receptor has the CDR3 CASSLDWTGFGNSQYF. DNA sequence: TGTGCCAGCAGCTTAGATTGGACAGGGTTTGGGAACAGTCAGTACTTC.